The clone carrying this T cell receptor (beta chain) has a single count. Its antigen remains unknown. The data were obtained in a study of cytomegalovirus exposure and HLA in healthy donors. The CDR3 loop spans 16 amino acids. CDR1 is MDHEN, CDR2 SYDVKM, per germline. After removal of 4 bases from V and 4 bases from J, the junction contained 9 bases not matched to a gene. General study results and limits: An analysis that was carried out later associated some 17,000 TCR beta sequences with HLA alleles at 0.05 false discovery rate. A list of roughly 160 TCR beta chains associated with cytomegalovirus was given. Reportedly, a later analysis found an Asian-associated ancestry cluster had fewer N-insertions than the approximately 700-donor mean.

60 Vbeta and 13 Jbeta primers were used in PCR. Libraries were prepared by immunoSEQ multiplex PCR; TCRdb keeps only in-frame clonotypes and omits some of them. The sample lists about 160,000 clones, around three quarters seen once, with 2.1% in the top ten. Those who donated were healthy bone marrow donors. V is TRBV28 and J is TRBJ1-2, with 10 bases identical to TRBD1. The receptor was derived from a man aged 35 to 55 in good health and CMV-seronegative. Sequencing was done on a sample of PBMCs. CDR3 in amino acids: CASSWDRGTPLYGYTF. In nucleotides, the CDR3 is TGTGCCAGCAGTTGGGACAGGGGTACGCCCCTCTATGGCTACACCTTC.